This entry features one TCR beta chain sequence. This record comes from a study of blood T cell repertoires in COVID-19. About the research overall: There were acute and convalescent COVID-19 samples, and they came from the United States, Italy and Spain.

Donors were grouped by their self-reported clinical history. This CDR3 has 13 residues. The trim removed 6 bases at V and 1 base at J, leaving 1 base unmatched. Germline V gene sequence: CDR1 SGHTA, CDR2 FQGNSA. Sequencing was performed with immunoSEQ multiplex PCR; in TCRdb, only in-frame clones are kept and a portion is missing. Among about 160,000 clones, 85% to 90% were seen once, and the ten largest hold 5% to 8.5%. This chain joins TRBV7-2 and TRBJ2-5; 8 bases agree with TRBD1. What was sequenced was PBMCs or T cells enriched from blood (not recorded which). The TCR originated in a woman aged 45-60 years who had recovered from COVID-19. CDR3 amino acids: CASRDRAQETQYF. The CDR3 DNA reads TGTGCCAGCAGGGACAGGGCCCAAGAGACCCAGTACTTC.